This T cell receptor beta chain was retrieved from a study of cytotoxic CD8 clonotypes in ibrutinib-treated CLL. Regarding the study as a whole: Treatment saw public clonotypes, which were uncommon, either contract or stay stable. Clonality increased with ibrutinib response but returned toward baseline at progression.

Method: immunoSEQ multiplex PCR; TCRdb's copy keeps in-frame clones and lacks some. The table has 35,000 or so clones, about two thirds seen once. The germline V gene encodes CDR1 SNHLY and CDR2 FYNNEI. The CDR3 consists of 14 residues. Trimming shortened V by 4 bases and J by 6 bases, and 15 bases separated the two germline ends. A word on this clone: Its target is not known.

The specimen was PBMCs, collected at disease progression, from a patient treated with ibrutinib. V gene TRBV2 combines with J gene TRBJ1-1, with D possibly TRBD1 on 5 matching bases. The receptor was derived from a human donor with chronic lymphocytic leukemia. The CDR3 protein is CASSAINGGAEAFF. CDR3 nucleotides: TGTGCCAGCAGTGCGATAAACGGGGGAGCTGAAGCTTTCTTT.